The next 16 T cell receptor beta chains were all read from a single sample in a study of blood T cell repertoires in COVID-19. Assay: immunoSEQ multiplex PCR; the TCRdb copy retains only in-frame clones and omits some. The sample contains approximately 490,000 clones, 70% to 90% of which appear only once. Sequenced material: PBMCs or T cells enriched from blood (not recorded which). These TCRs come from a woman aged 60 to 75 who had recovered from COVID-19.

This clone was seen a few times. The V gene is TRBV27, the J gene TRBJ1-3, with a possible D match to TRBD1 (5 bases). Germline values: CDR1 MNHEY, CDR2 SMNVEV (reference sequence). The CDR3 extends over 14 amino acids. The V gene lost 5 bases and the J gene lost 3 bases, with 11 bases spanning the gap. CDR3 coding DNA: TGTGCCAGCAGTATCACAGGTAGTGGAAACACCATATATTTT. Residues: CASSITGSGNTIYF.

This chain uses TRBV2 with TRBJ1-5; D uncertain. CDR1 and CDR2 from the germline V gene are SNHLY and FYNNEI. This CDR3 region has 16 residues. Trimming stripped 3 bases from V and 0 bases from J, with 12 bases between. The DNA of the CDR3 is TGTGCCAGCAGTGACATGGCCGGGGTTAGCAATCAGCCCCAGCATTTT. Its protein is CASSDMAGVSNQPQHF.

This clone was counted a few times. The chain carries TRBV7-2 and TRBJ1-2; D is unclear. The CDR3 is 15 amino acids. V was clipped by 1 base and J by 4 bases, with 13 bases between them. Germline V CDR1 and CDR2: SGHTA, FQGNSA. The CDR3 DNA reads TGTGCCAGCAGCTTAGGAGCGGGTGGCGGCTATGGCTACACCTTC. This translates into CASSLGAGGGYGYTF.

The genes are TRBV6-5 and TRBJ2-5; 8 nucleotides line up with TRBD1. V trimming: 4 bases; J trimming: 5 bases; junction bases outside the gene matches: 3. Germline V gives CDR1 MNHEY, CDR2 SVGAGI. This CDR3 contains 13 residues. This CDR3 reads CASSWTGRETQYF. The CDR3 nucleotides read TGTGCCAGCAGTTGGACAGGGAGGGAGACCCAGTACTTC.

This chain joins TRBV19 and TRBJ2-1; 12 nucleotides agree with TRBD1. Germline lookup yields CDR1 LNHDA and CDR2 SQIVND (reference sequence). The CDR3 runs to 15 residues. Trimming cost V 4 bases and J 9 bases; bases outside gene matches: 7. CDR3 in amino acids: CASSRTGTGGTEQFF. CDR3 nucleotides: TGTGCCAGTAGTAGAACCGGGACAGGGGGCACTGAGCAGTTCTTC.

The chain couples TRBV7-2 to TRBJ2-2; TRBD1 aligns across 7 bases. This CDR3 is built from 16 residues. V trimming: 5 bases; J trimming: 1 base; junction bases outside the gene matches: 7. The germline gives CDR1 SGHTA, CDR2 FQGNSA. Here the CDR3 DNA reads TGTGCCAGCAGCCCCTGGGACAGAAAGAACACCGGGGAGCTGTTTTTT. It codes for CASSPWDRKNTGELFF.

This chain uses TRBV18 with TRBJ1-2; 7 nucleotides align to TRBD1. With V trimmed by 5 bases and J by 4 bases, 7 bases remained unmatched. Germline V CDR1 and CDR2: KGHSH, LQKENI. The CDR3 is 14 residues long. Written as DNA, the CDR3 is TGTGCCAGCTCAACTCAGACAGGGATCTATGGCTACACCTTC. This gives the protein CASSTQTGIYGYTF.

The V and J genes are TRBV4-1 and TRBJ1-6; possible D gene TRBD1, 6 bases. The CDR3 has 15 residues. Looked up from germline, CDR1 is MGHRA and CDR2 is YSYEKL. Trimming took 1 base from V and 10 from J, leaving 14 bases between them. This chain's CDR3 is CASSQAITGNSPLHF. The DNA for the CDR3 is TGCGCCAGCAGCCAAGCAATAACAGGGAACTCACCCCTCCACTTT.

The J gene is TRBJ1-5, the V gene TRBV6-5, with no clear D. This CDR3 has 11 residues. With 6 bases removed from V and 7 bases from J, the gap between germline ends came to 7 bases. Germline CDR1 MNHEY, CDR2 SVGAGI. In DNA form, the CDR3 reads TGTGCCAGCAGGGAGGAGCAGCCCCAGCATTTT. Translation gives CASREEQPQHF.

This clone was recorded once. CDR3 DNA: TGTGCCAGCGCCCTCGGATGGGACAGGCCTGAAGCTTTCTTT. It codes for CASALGWDRPEAFF. V gene TRBV5-6 combines with J gene TRBJ1-1, with 8 bases matching TRBD1. Trimming took 7 bases from V and 6 from J; bases not matched to a gene: 11. This CDR3 is 14 amino acids long. Germline V CDR1 and CDR2: SGHDT, YYEEEE.

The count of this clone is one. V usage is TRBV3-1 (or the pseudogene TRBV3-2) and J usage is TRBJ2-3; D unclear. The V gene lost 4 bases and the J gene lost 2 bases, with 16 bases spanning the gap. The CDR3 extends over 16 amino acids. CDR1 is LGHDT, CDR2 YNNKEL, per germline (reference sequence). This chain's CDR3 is CASSRRVPTNTDTQYF. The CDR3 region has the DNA TGTGCCAGCAGCCGCCGGGTTCCGACGAACACAGATACGCAGTATTTT.

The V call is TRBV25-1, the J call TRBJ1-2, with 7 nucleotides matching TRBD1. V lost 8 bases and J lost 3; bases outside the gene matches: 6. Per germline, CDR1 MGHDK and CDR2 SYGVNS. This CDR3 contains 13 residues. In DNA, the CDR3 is TGTGCCAGCCTCTCCGACAGGGACTATGGCTACACCTTC. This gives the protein CASLSDRDYGYTF.

The CDR3 spells CASDRGPGNTIYF. CDR3 bases: TGTGCCAGTGACAGGGGGCCTGGAAACACCATATATTTT. The chain combines TRBV19 with TRBJ1-3; 10 bases are a match to TRBD1. The CDR3 consists of 13 residues. CDR1 and CDR2 from the germline V gene are LNHDA and SQIVND (reference sequence). Trimming at V came to 8 bases and at J to 2 bases, leaving 0 bases not matched to a gene.

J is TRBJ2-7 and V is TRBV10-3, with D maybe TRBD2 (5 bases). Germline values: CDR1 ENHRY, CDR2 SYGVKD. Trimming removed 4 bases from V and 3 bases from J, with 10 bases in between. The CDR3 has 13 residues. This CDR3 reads CAISAAGLYEQYV. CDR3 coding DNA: TGTGCCATCAGTGCGGCAGGACTCTACGAGCAGTACGTC.

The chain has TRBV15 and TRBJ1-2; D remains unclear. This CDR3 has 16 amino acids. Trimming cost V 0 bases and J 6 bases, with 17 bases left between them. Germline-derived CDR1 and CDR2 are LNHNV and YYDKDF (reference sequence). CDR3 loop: CATSRDISGSQNGYTF. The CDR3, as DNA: TGTGCCACCAGCAGAGATATATCGGGAAGTCAGAATGGCTACACCTTC.

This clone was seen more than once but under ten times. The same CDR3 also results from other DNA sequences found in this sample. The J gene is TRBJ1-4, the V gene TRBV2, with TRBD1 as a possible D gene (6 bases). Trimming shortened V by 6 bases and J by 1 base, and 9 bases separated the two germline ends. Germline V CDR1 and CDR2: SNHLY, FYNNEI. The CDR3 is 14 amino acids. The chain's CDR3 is CASRRGGTNEKLFF. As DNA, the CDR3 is TGTGCCAGCAGAAGGGGGGGAACTAATGAAAAACTGTTTTTT. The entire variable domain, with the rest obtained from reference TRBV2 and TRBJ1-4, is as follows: EPEVTQTPSHQVTQMGQEVILRCVPISNHLYFYWYRQILGQKVEFLVSFYNNEISEKSEIFDDQFSVERPDGSNFTLKIRSTKLEDSAMYFCASRRGGTNEKLFFGSGTQLSVL.